This T cell receptor (beta chain) was observed in a study of T cells in Graves' hyperthyroidism and ophthalmopathy. Study outcomes and limitations: Ophthalmopathy, which appeared later, was predicted by the model a median 6.5 months before onset.

With respect to this clonotype: No antigen is known for it.

Clinical symptoms, serum thyroxine, TRAb, thyroid ultrasound and orbital computed tomography informed diagnoses. J lost 0 bases, V lost 3 bases, and 6 bases had no gene match. This CDR3 contains 17 residues. Germline V lookup: CDR1 SGHRS, CDR2 YFSETQ. Amplification targeted TCR beta CDR3 regions from RNA transcripts. During a first-round RT-PCR of the TCR CDR3, the HTBI primer set was used. TCRdb reanalysed the multiplex PCR reads using MiXCR and keeps one entry per CDR3 protein. Of hundreds of thousands of distinct CDR3 sequences detected, less than 25% appear once; the ten largest clones hold over 30%.

This rearrangement joins TRBV5-1 to TRBJ2-6; 7 bases align to TRBD1. The sequence came from a man aged 30 to 45 with Graves' ophthalmopathy. The sample taken for sequencing was blood. The CDR3 bases are TGCGCCAGCAGCTCCGGACAGGTCCCCTCTGGGGCCAACGTCCTGACTTTC. Translated: CASSSGQVPSGANVLTF. The full variable domain, in which reference TRBV5-1 and TRBJ2-6 provide the parts outside the CDR3, is KAGVTQTPRYLIKTRGQQVTLSCSPISGHRSVSWYQQTPGQGLQFLFEYFSETQRNKGNFPGRFSGRQFSNSRSEMNVSTLELGDSALYLCASSSGQVPSGANVLTFGAGSRLTVL.